This entry features one T cell receptor (beta chain) sequence. The source of the sample is a study of shared clonotypes between healthy human individuals. Sequenced by immunoSEQ multiplex PCR; TCRdb stores in-frame clones only, minus some. The sample carries 2,500,000 or so clones, 80% to 95% recorded once. J was trimmed by 4 bases and V by 1 base; bases with no gene match: 4. This CDR3 comprises 15 residues. Germline values: CDR1 MGHRA, CDR2 YSYEKL. This receptor was obtained from a man in his late teens or twenties in good health. Some clones in this sample may be carry-over from other donors' samples. Sequenced material: naive CD4+ T cells from PBMCs. Documented subset: CD45RA+ positively selected. The V and J genes are TRBV4-1 and TRBJ1-5; 7 bases are a match to TRBD1. In DNA, the CDR3 is TGCGCCAGCAGCCAAGGGTCAGGGGGGAATCAGCCCCAGCATTTT. Encoded protein: CASSQGSGGNQPQHF.